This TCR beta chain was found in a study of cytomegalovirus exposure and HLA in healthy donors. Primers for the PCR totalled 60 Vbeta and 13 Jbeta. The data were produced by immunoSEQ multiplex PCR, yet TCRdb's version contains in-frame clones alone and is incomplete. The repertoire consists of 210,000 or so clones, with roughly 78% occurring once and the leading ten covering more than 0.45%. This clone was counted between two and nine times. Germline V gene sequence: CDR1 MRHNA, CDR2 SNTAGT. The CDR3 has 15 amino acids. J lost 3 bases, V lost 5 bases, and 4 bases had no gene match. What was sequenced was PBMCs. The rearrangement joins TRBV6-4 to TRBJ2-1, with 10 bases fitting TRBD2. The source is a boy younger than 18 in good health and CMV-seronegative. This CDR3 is CASSPLAGDYNEQFF. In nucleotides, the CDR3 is TGTGCCAGCAGTCCCCTAGCGGGAGACTACAATGAGCAGTTCTTC.